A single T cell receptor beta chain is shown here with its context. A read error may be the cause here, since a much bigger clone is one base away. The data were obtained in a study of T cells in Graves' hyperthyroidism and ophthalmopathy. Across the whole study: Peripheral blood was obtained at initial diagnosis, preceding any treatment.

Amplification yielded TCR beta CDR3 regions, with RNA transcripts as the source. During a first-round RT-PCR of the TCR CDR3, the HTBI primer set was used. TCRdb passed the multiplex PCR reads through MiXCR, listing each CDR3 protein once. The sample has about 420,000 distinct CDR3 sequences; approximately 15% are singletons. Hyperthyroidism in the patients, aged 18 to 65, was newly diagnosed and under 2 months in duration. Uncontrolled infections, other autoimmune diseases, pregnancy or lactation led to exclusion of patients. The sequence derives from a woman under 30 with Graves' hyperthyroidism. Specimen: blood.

The CDR3: CSANPLEGDDNEQFF. CDR3 nucleotides: TGCAGTGCTAACCCACTAGAGGGAGACGACAATGAGCAGTTCTTC. The chain couples TRBV20-1 to TRBJ2-1, with TRBD2 as a possible D gene (5 bases). Trimming stripped 4 bases from V and 5 bases from J, with 18 bases between. The CDR3 has 15 amino acids. CDR1 and CDR2 from the germline V gene are DFQATT and SNEGSKA (reference sequence).